This record looks at one T cell receptor beta chain sequence and its context. Germline values: CDR1 MNHEY, CDR2 SVGAGI. V gave up 2 bases and J gave up 1 base, with 8 bases separating them. The CDR3 consists of 14 residues. A second roughly 6 to 12 cycle PCR used barcoded and J-beta primers. TCRdb reprocessed the 5' RACE reads via MiXCR and lists one record per CDR3 protein. The sample includes roughly 2 million distinct CDR3 sequences, about 50% of them seen just once. This specimen comes from a study of blood T cells in healthy people across ages. Specimen: blood. The chain recombines TRBV6-5 with TRBJ1-1, with a weak D call TRBD1 (5 bases). The source is a woman aged 40 to 55 in good health. Here the CDR3 reads CASSYAGTNTEAFF. CDR3 nucleotides: TGTGCCAGCAGTTACGCAGGGACGAACACTGAAGCTTTCTTT.